This section outlines one T cell receptor beta chain sequence together with its context. CDR3 length equals 18 residues. Germline loops: CDR1 SGHTA, CDR2 FQGNSA. Trimming cost V 2 bases and J 0 bases; bases outside gene matches: 7. The data are from a study of CD8 T cells in Susac syndrome. RNA totalling about 0.45 to 1 ug underwent reverse transcription with random hexamers. TCRdb re-called the immunoSEQ multiplex PCR reads through MiXCR, storing one row per CDR3 protein. The table has approximately 170,000 distinct CDR3 sequences, around 94% seen once. The sample consisted of CD4+ T cells from PBMCs. The V gene is TRBV7-2, the J gene TRBJ2-6; TRBD1 matches at 7 bases. This receptor was identified in a human donor with multiple sclerosis. In nucleotides, the CDR3 is TGTGCCAGCAGCTTACAGCTGGGACAGCTCTCTGGGGCCAACGTCCTGACTTTC. Protein product: CASSLQLGQLSGANVLTF.